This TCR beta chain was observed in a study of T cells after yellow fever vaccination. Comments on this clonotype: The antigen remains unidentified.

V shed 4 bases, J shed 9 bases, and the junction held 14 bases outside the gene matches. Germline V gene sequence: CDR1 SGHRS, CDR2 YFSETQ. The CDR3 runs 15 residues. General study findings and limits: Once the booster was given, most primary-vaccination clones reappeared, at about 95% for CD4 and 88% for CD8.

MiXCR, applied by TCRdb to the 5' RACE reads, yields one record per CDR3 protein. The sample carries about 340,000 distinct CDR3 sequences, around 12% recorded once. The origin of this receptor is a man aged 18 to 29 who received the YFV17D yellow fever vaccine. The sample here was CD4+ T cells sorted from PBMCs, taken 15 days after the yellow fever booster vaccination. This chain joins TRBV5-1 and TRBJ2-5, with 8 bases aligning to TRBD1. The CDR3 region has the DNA TGCGCCAGCAGCCAAGGGACAGGCGTGAAGTCGGCCCAGTACTTC. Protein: CASSQGTGVKSAQYF.